Each of the 10 T cell receptor beta chains below was sequenced from the same sample in a study of blood T cell repertoires in COVID-19. Assay used: immunoSEQ multiplex PCR; TCRdb lists only in-frame clones, some missing. The data contain fewer than 350,000 clones, nearly 90% of them seen just once; the ten biggest clones take up 1.5% to 2%. Sequencing was carried out using PBMCs or T cells enriched from blood (not recorded which). These receptors were obtained from a woman younger than 35 with acute COVID-19.

The J gene is TRBJ2-7, the V gene TRBV27; D is perhaps TRBD2 (6 bases). This CDR3 contains 15 residues. In germline, CDR1 is MNHEY, CDR2 SMNVEV (reference sequence). The V end lost 7 bases, the J end lost 2 bases, and 18 bases lay between the germline ends. This chain's CDR3 is CASTPLGLATYEQYF. The DNA for the CDR3 is TGTGCCAGCACCCCCCTCGGGCTAGCGACCTACGAGCAGTACTTC.

The rearrangement links TRBV27 to TRBJ1-6; possibly TRBD1 for D (6 bases). V was trimmed by 7 bases and J by 6 bases, leaving 16 bases between them. The V gene's germline CDR1 is MNHEY and CDR2 SMNVEV (reference sequence). The CDR3 extends over 15 amino acids. CDR3 nucleotide sequence: TGTGCCAGCACTACAGGGACAATTTTTAATTCACCCCTCCACTTT. This codes for CASTTGTIFNSPLHF.

This chain links TRBV6-5 with TRBJ2-7; D is undetermined. V was pared by 4 bases and J by 3 bases, with 10 bases between. The CDR3 covers 13 residues. Per the germline V gene, CDR1 is MNHEY and CDR2 is SVGAGI. The DNA for the CDR3 is TGTGCCAGCAGTTCCCTCCCAGGCTACGAGCAGTACTTC. Protein sequence: CASSSLPGYEQYF.

The chain employs TRBV19 and TRBJ2-3, with 8 positions matching TRBD2. Germline V lookup: CDR1 LNHDA, CDR2 SQIVND (reference sequence). The CDR3 length is 16 residues. V was clipped by 2 bases and J by 11 bases; unmatched bases: 15. The CDR3 bases are TGTGCCAGTAGTATACAGGGACTAGTGCCGTCGTCTGTGCAGTATTTT. Translation gives CASSIQGLVPSSVQYF.

There are many counts of this clone. The J gene is TRBJ1-2, the V gene TRBV28; D might be TRBD1 (5 bases). The CDR3 spans 12 residues. The V gene lost 4 bases and the J gene lost 8 bases, with 11 bases spanning the gap. Germline CDR1 reads MDHEN; CDR2 reads SYDVKM. The CDR3 is CASSWGLPGYTF. The CDR3 DNA reads TGTGCCAGCAGTTGGGGCCTCCCCGGCTACACCTTC.

The CDR3 here is CSASHPVPNTGELFF. In DNA form, the CDR3 reads TGCAGTGCTAGTCACCCAGTCCCCAACACCGGGGAGCTGTTTTTT. The V gene is TRBV20-1, the J gene TRBJ2-2, with D unclear. In germline, CDR1 is DFQATT, CDR2 SNEGSKA (reference sequence). The CDR3 totals 15 residues. The V end lost 3 bases, the J end lost 2 bases, and 13 bases lay between the germline ends.

This clone was seen once. The chain is built from TRBV18 and TRBJ1-4; the D gene is possibly TRBD1 (5 bases). Germline V gene sequence: CDR1 KGHSH, CDR2 LQKENI. Trimming removed 4 bases at V and 5 bases at J, with 17 bases between. This CDR3 is 16 amino acids long. CDR3 in amino acids: CASSLMRGLTNEKLFF. CDR3 bases: TGTGCCAGCTCACTAATGAGGGGACTGACGAATGAAAAACTGTTTTTT.

The rearrangement joins TRBV7-8 to TRBJ2-7; TRBD2 agrees at 9 bases. Germline values: CDR1 SGHVS, CDR2 FQNEAQ. J was trimmed by 1 base and V by 7 bases; bases with no gene match: 5. This CDR3 is 14 amino acids long. The DNA for the CDR3 is TGTGCCAGCAACCAAGCGGGAGGATCCTACGAGCAGTACTTC. Translated: CASNQAGGSYEQYF.

The chain is built from TRBV21-1 and TRBJ1-2; no check of the table's D call, TRBD1, against the DNA was made. TRBV21-1 is a documented pseudogene. The length of the CDR3 is 15 residues. The CDR3 DNA is TGTGCCAGCAGCGAACGGACAGGACCTAACTATGGCTACACCTTC. Its translation is CASSERTGPNYGYTF.

In its sample, this clone was seen many times. The chain has TRBV27 and TRBJ2-7; TRBD1 might be the D (6 bases). This CDR3 has 15 residues. Per germline, CDR1 MNHEY and CDR2 SMNVEV (reference sequence). Trimming removed 3 bases from V and 2 bases from J, with 14 bases in between. In DNA, the CDR3 is TGTGCCAGCAGTTTGGTTACAGGGACGACCTACGAGCAGTACTTC. Residues: CASSLVTGTTYEQYF.